One sample yielded the 8 T cell receptor beta chains listed below, sequenced in a study of PD-1 blockade in mismatch repair-deficient tumors. Sequencing used immunoSEQ multiplex PCR; TCRdb keeps in-frame clones, though not all of them. The table lists about 14,000 clones, approximately 86% of them singletons. These receptors' targets are unknown. Time point in this sample: roughly 11-day in vitro stimulation with candidate neoantigen peptide 6. Material: cells cultured in vitro, obtained from a patient treated with pembrolizumab. These receptors all stem from an adult with mismatch repair-deficient cancer.

The chain recombines TRBV11-2 with TRBJ2-7; TRBD2 might be the D (6 bases). This CDR3 is built from 16 residues. Germline CDR1 SGHAT, CDR2 FQNNGV. The V end lost 5 bases, the J end lost 2 bases, and 19 bases lay between the germline ends. DNA of the CDR3: TGTGCCAGCAGCCGCTTTACCGGGACTCCAGCCTACGAGCAGTACTTC. Translated: CASSRFTGTPAYEQYF.

The genes are TRBV28 and TRBJ2-3; 10 bases match TRBD2. CDR3 length: 15 amino acids. V gave up 5 bases and J gave up 2 bases; unmatched junction bases: 4. Germline CDR1 reads MDHEN; CDR2 reads SYDVKM. CDR3: CASSPSGSPTDTQYF. Here the CDR3 DNA reads TGTGCCAGCAGTCCTAGCGGGAGCCCCACAGATACGCAGTATTTT.

The chain has TRBV7-3 and TRBJ1-1; D is unresolved. In germline, CDR1 is SGHTA, CDR2 FQGTGA. The CDR3 loop spans 13 amino acids. V gave up 5 bases and J gave up 3 bases, with 10 bases separating them. CDR3 residues: CASSEDGYTEAFF. The CDR3 nucleotides read TGTGCCAGCAGCGAGGACGGTTACACTGAAGCTTTCTTT.

Here the CDR3 DNA reads TGCGCCAGCAGCTTGGTTGCGGGCTCCTCCACCGGGGAGCTGTTTTTT. Amino acids: CASSLVAGSSTGELFF. The chain recombines TRBV5-1 with TRBJ2-2; tentative D call: TRBD2 (5 bases). The V end was cut by 0 bases, the J end by 4 bases, with 13 bases between. The germline V gene has CDR1 SGHRS and CDR2 YFSETQ. This CDR3 comprises 16 residues.

This clone was detected only once. The chain combines TRBV19 with TRBJ2-7, with a tentative D call TRBD2 (5 bases). V lost 3 bases and J 2 bases, leaving 17 bases between the germline ends. Germline CDR1 reads LNHDA; CDR2 reads SQIVND (reference sequence). CDR3 length equals 16 residues. The CDR3 coding sequence is TGTGCCAGTAGTATTTCTGGGAGTGTCAGCACCTACGAGCAGTACTTC. Its protein is CASSISGSVSTYEQYF.

This clone was seen once. The genes are TRBV10-3 and TRBJ2-5; D gene uncertain. CDR1 ENHRY and CDR2 SYGVKD come from the germline V gene. Trimming removed 8 bases from V and 2 bases from J, with 9 bases in between. This CDR3 has 12 amino acids. The CDR3 bases are TGTGCCATCTCCTTAGAACAAGAGACCCAGTACTTC. It codes for CAISLEQETQYF.

J is TRBJ2-3 and V is TRBV15; D unresolved. Germline CDR1 reads LNHNV; CDR2 reads YYDKDF (reference sequence). CDR3 length equals 14 residues. The ends were cut back, 3 bases at V and 9 bases at J, with 16 bases in the middle. The CDR3 loop is CATSRELTQQTQYF. For the CDR3, the DNA is TGTGCCACCAGCAGGGAACTTACACAGCAAACGCAGTATTTT.

This clone was recorded only once. This sequence joins TRBV6-4 and TRBJ2-1, with 9 bases fitting TRBD2. The CDR3 contains 15 residues. The germline V gene has CDR1 MRHNA and CDR2 SNTAGT. The V and J ends lost 3 bases and 0 bases, in that order; junction bases with no gene match: 0. This chain's CDR3 is CASSEGLASYNEQFF. CDR3 DNA sequence: TGTGCCAGCAGTGAGGGACTAGCCTCCTACAATGAGCAGTTCTTC.